These 17 T cell receptor beta chains share one sample of origin, sequenced in a study of radiotherapy plus CTLA-4 blockade in lung cancer. Assay: immunoSEQ multiplex PCR; the TCRdb copy retains only in-frame clones and omits some. The sample yields 75,000 to 100,000 clones, about 90% seen once. The sequencing here drew on peripheral blood, taken from a patient treated with radiotherapy plus ipilimumab. The receptors derive from a human donor with non-small cell lung cancer that progressed on radiotherapy plus ipilimumab.

The V call is TRBV29-1, the J call TRBJ2-1; 10 nucleotides align to TRBD2. In germline, CDR1 is SQVTM, CDR2 ANQGSEA. Losses at the gene ends were 6 bases for V and 5 bases for J; bases not matched to a gene: 13. This CDR3 has 16 residues. CDR3 loop: CSVRGQREGRDNEQFF. DNA for the CDR3: TGCAGCGTCCGAGGGCAGCGGGAGGGCCGGGACAATGAGCAGTTCTTC.

This chain links TRBV5-1 with TRBJ1-2; D gene uncertain. Germline V gene lookup returns CDR1 SGHRS and CDR2 YFSETQ. The CDR3 sequence is 12 residues long. Trimming cost V 4 bases and J 8 bases, with 12 bases left between them. This chain's CDR3 is CASSVQPPGYTF. CDR3 coding DNA: TGCGCCAGCAGCGTACAGCCGCCCGGCTACACCTTC. Supplemented by reference TRBV5-1 and TRBJ1-2, the full variable domain reads KAGVTQTPRYLIKTRGQQVTLSCSPISGHRSVSWYQQTPGQGLQFLFEYFSETQRNKGNFPGRFSGRQFSNSRSEMNVSTLELGDSALYLCASSVQPPGYTFGSGTRLTVV.

J is TRBJ2-7 and V is TRBV4-2; 7 nucleotides agree with TRBD2. V lost 3 bases and J lost 0; bases outside the gene matches: 8. CDR1 is LGHNA, CDR2 YNFKEQ, per germline. This CDR3 is 16 amino acids long. CDR3 sequence (DNA): TGTGCCAGCAGCCAGGAACCGGGAGGCCTCTCCTACGAGCAGTACTTC. This encodes CASSQEPGGLSYEQYF.

The rearrangement joins TRBV7-2 to TRBJ2-7, with 8 bases lining up with TRBD2. Germline CDR1 is SGHTA and CDR2 is FQGNSA. The V segment lost 5 bases and the J segment 3 bases; nucleotides outside the gene matches: 6. This CDR3 comprises 14 residues. In DNA, the CDR3 is TGTGCCAGCAGCGTAATAGCGGGGAGCTACGAGCAGTACTTC. It yields the protein CASSVIAGSYEQYF.

The rearrangement links TRBV5-1 to TRBJ2-1; TRBD1 is a possible D gene (6 bases). Deletions cut 1 base from V and 0 bases from J, with 14 bases between. The CDR3 has 17 residues. CDR1 is SGHRS, CDR2 YFSETQ, per germline. In DNA form, the CDR3 reads TGCGCCAGCAGCTTGACGGGGACATACAGCTCCTACAATGAGCAGTTCTTC. Encoded protein: CASSLTGTYSSYNEQFF.

The table lists this clone with a count of one. This chain links TRBV9 with TRBJ1-1, with a tentative D call TRBD1 (6 bases). The CDR3 spans 15 residues. V shed 4 bases and J shed 0 bases, with 13 bases lying between them. The germline gives CDR1 SGDLS, CDR2 YYNGEE. CDR3 amino acids: CASSPTTGLNTEAFF. The CDR3 bases are TGTGCCAGCAGCCCGACGACAGGACTGAACACTGAAGCTTTCTTT.

The chain links TRBV9 to TRBJ1-1; D possibly corresponds to TRBD1 (5 bases). V lost 4 bases and J 0 bases, leaving 13 bases between the germline ends. The CDR3 has 15 amino acids. Germline CDR1 is SGDLS and CDR2 is YYNGEE. The DNA for the CDR3 is TGTGCCAGCAGCACACTGGACAAACTGAACACTGAAGCTTTCTTT. As protein: CASSTLDKLNTEAFF.

This clone was detected once. This rearrangement joins TRBV5-4 to TRBJ2-3; D possibly corresponds to TRBD2 (7 bases). Trimming took off 0 bases at V and 5 bases at J, with 22 bases between the two ends. The germline CDR1 and CDR2 sequences are SGHNT and YYREEE (reference sequence). The CDR3 runs to 18 residues. Here the CDR3 DNA reads TGTGCCAGCAGCTTGGCCCCTAGCGGAGGGGGGGCACGAGATACGCAGTATTTT. Residues: CASSLAPSGGGARDTQYF. Together with reference TRBV5-4 and TRBJ2-3, the CDR3 gives the full variable domain: ETGVTQSPTHLIKTRGQQVTLRCSSQSGHNTVSWYQQALGQGPQFIFQYYREEENGRGNFPPRFSGLQFPNYSSELNVNALELDDSALYLCASSLAPSGGGARDTQYFGPGTRLTVL.

This clone occurred once. The V call is TRBV6-5, the J call TRBJ2-1, with 9 bases that match TRBD1. CDR1 and CDR2 (germline): MNHEY, SVGAGI. Trimming removed 2 bases from V and 8 bases from J; junction bases left unmatched: 10. The CDR3 is made up of 16 amino acids. The CDR3 coding sequence is TGTGCCAGCAGTTACCTCGGGACAGGGAGTCGGTATGAGCAGTTCTTC. Its protein product is CASSYLGTGSRYEQFF.

The gene calls are TRBV11-3 and TRBJ2-1; TRBD2 matches 13 bases. The V segment lost 5 bases and the J segment 0 bases; nucleotides outside the gene matches: 4. Germline CDR1 SGHNT, CDR2 YENEEA. The CDR3 sequence is 17 residues long. The CDR3 sequence: CASSGTSGMSSYNEQFF. Written as DNA, the CDR3 is TGTGCCAGCAGCGGGACTAGCGGGATGAGCTCCTACAATGAGCAGTTCTTC.

The V and J genes are TRBV25-1 and TRBJ2-7; 8 nucleotides align to TRBD1. The CDR3 contains 15 residues. From germline, CDR1 is MGHDK and CDR2 SYGVNS. V was clipped by 3 bases and J by 3 bases; unmatched bases: 7. CDR3 residues: CASSEPRTGYYEQYF. The CDR3 DNA is TGTGCCAGCAGTGAGCCCCGGACAGGGTACTACGAGCAGTACTTC.

This chain uses TRBV9 with TRBJ2-2; 8 bases line up with TRBD2. V was pared by 0 bases and J by 0 bases, with 4 bases of the junction left unmatched. The length of the CDR3 is 17 residues. Germline V CDR1 and CDR2: SGDLS, YYNGEE. The CDR3 DNA sequence: TGTGCCAGCAGCGTAGCGGGTAGCGGGGCGAACACCGGGGAGCTGTTTTTT. This codes for CASSVAGSGANTGELFF.

This chain joins TRBV19 and TRBJ2-3, with D tentatively TRBD2 (5 bases). Trimming took 10 bases from V and 6 from J, leaving 17 bases between them. Germline V gene lookup returns CDR1 LNHDA and CDR2 SQIVND (reference sequence). There are 13 residues in the CDR3. The CDR3 is CATGRGFPDTQYF. The CDR3 DNA reads TGTGCCACCGGTCGAGGGTTTCCCGATACGCAGTATTTT.

This clone was counted once. The gene calls are TRBV15 and TRBJ2-7; 8 bases agree with TRBD2. V lost 1 base, J lost 5 bases, and 10 bases stayed unmatched. The germline gives CDR1 LNHNV, CDR2 YYDKDF (reference sequence). The CDR3 extends over 16 amino acids. CDR3 in amino acids: CATSRVPLAGINEQYF. In nucleotides, the CDR3 is TGTGCCACCAGCAGAGTTCCCCTAGCGGGTATCAACGAGCAGTACTTC.

This chain joins TRBV18 and TRBJ2-7, with 7 bases fitting TRBD2. The CDR3 loop spans 13 amino acids. The ends lost 2 bases at V and 2 bases at J; junction bases unmatched: 0. The germline V gene encodes CDR1 KGHSH and CDR2 LQKENI. In DNA form, the CDR3 reads TGTGCCAGCTCACCAGCGGGAGCCTACGAGCAGTACTTC. Residues: CASSPAGAYEQYF.

The chain carries TRBV25-1 and TRBJ1-1, with D tentatively TRBD1 (5 bases). Per the germline V gene, CDR1 is MGHDK and CDR2 is SYGVNS. This CDR3 has 15 residues. V was clipped by 2 bases and J by 5 bases, with 15 bases between them. CDR3 DNA sequence: TGTGCCAGCAGTGAACCCGGGACCCAAGAAACTGAAGCTTTCTTT. It codes for CASSEPGTQETEAFF.

This clone appeared once. The V call is TRBV5-1, the J call TRBJ2-3; 8 bases line up with TRBD2. The ends lost 6 bases at V and 3 bases at J; junction bases unmatched: 9. Germline loops: CDR1 SGHRS, CDR2 YFSETQ. The CDR3 runs to 15 residues. Here the CDR3 reads CASNRAGERTDTQYF. The CDR3 DNA follows: TGCGCCAGCAACCGAGCGGGAGAGAGGACAGATACGCAGTATTTT.